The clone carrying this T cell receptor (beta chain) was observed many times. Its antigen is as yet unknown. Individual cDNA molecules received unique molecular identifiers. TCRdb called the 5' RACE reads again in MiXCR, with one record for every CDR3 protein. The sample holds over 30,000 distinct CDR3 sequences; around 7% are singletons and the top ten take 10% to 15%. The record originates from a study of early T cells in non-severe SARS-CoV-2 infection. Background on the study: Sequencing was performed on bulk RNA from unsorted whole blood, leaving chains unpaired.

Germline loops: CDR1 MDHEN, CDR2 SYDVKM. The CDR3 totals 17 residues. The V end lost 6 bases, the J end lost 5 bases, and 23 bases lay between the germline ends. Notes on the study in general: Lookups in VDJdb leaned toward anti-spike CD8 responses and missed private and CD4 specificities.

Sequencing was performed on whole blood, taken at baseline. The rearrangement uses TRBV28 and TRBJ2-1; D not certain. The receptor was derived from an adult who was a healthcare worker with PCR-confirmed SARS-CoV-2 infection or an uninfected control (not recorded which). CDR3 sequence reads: CASSPIPGLGNNNEQFF. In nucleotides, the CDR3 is TGTGCCAGCAGCCCGATCCCGGGCCTTGGGAACAACAATGAGCAGTTCTTC. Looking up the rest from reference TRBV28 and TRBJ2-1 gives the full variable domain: DVKVTQSSRYLVKRTGEKVFLECVQDMDHENMFWYRQDPGLGLRLIYFSYDVKMKEKGDIPEGYSVSREKKERFSLILESASTNQTSMYLCASSPIPGLGNNNEQFFGPGTRLTVL.